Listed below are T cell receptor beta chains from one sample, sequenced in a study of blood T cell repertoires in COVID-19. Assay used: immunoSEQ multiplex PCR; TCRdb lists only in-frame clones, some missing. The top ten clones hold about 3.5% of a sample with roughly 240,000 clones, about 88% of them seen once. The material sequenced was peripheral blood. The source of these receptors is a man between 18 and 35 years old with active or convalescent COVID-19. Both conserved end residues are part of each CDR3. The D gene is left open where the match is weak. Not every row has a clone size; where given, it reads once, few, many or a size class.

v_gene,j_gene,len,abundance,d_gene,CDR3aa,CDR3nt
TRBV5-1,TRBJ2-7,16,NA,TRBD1,CASSWGPGQGADEQYF,TGCGCCAGCAGCTGGGGACCGGGACAGGGGGCCGACGAGCAGTACTTC
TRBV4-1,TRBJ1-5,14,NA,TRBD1,CASSLDRENQPQHF,TGCGCCAGCAGTCTTGACAGGGAAAATCAGCCCCAGCATTTT
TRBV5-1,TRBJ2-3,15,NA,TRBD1,CASSLTGAWADTQYF,TGCGCCAGCAGTTTGACAGGGGCCTGGGCAGATACGCAGTATTTT
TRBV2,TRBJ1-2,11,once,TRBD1,CASIQGGGYTF,TGTGCCAGCATCCAGGGGGGTGGCTACACCTTC
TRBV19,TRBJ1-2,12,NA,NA,CASTAQVGGYTF,TGTGCCAGTACCGCACAGGTCGGAGGCTACACCTTC
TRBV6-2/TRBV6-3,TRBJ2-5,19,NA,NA,CASSYPLKTFDRNQETQYF,TGTGCCAGCAGTTACCCCCTTAAAACATTTGACAGGAATCAAGAGACCCAGTACTTC
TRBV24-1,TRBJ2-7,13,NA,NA,CATSDPLAHEQYF,TGTGCCACCAGTGATCCCCTAGCCCACGAGCAGTACTTC
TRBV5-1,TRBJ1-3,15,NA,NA,CASSYDSHSGNTIYF,TGCGCCAGCAGCTACGACAGCCACTCTGGAAACACCATATATTTT
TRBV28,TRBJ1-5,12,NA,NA,CASSLASQPQHF,TGTGCCAGCAGTTTAGCCAGTCAGCCCCAGCATTTT
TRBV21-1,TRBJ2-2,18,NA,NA,CASSKAPGQGYPPRGAVF,TGTGCCAGCAGCAAAGCTCCGGGACAGGGGTACCCGCCCCGGGGAGCTGTTTTT
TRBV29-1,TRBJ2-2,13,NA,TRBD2,CSGGTSNTGELFF,TGCAGCGGGGGGACTAGCAACACCGGGGAGCTGTTTTTT
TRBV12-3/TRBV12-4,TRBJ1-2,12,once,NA,CASSPDGGGYTF,TGTGCCAGCAGTCCGGACGGGGGAGGCTACACCTTC
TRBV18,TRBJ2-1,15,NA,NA,CASSPTRGSGYEQFF,TGTGCCAGCTCACCAACCAGGGGTTCGGGGTATGAGCAGTTCTTC
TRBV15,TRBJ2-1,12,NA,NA,CATRSLVNEQFF,TGTGCCACCAGGAGTCTGGTGAATGAGCAGTTCTTC
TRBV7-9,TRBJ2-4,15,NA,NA,CASSPEGVAKNIQYF,TGTGCCAGCAGCCCAGAGGGTGTAGCCAAAAACATTCAGTACTTC
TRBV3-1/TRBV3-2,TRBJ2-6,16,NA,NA,CASSQGSYSGANVLTF,TGTGCCAGCAGTCAGGGATCTTACTCTGGGGCCAACGTCCTGACTTTC
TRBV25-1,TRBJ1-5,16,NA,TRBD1,CASSGPGQGFRQPQHF,TGTGCCAGCAGTGGACCGGGACAGGGATTCAGACAGCCCCAGCATTTT
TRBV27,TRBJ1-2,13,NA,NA,CASSLGGENGYTF,TGTGCCAGCAGTTTAGGAGGGGAGAATGGCTACACCTTC
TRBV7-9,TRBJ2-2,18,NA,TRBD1,CASSQEPPGQMYTGELFF,TGTGCCAGCAGCCAAGAACCCCCGGGACAGATGTACACCGGGGAGCTGTTTTTT
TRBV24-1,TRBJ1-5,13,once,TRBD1,CATGTGNNQPQHF,TGTGCCACCGGGACAGGTAACAATCAGCCCCAGCATTTT
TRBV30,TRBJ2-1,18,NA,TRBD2,CAWRPKGFQREGPSEQFF,TGTGCCTGGAGGCCCAAGGGGTTCCAGCGGGAGGGCCCCAGTGAGCAGTTCTTC
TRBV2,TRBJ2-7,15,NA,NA,CASSVGSRRSEEQYF,TGTGCCAGCAGTGTGGGTAGCCGGAGGTCGGAAGAGCAGTACTTC
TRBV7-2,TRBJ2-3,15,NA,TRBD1,CASGSGGFGADTQYF,TGTGCCAGCGGCTCAGGGGGCTTTGGGGCAGATACGCAGTATTTT
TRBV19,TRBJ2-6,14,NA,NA,CASSRTAGANVLTF,TGTGCCAGTAGTAGAACTGCTGGGGCCAACGTCCTGACTTTC
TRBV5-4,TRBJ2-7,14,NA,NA,CASSLQGVAYEQYF,TGTGCCAGCAGCTTGCAGGGTGTAGCCTACGAGCAGTACTTC
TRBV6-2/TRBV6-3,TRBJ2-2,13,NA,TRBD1,CASSWDRAGELFF,TGTGCCAGCAGTTGGGACAGGGCCGGGGAGCTGTTTTTT
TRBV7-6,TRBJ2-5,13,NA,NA,CASSLGGLETQYF,TGTGCCAGCAGCTTAGGAGGTTTGGAGACCCAGTACTTC
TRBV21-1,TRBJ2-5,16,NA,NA,CASSSHGGGLGETQYF,TGTGCCAGCAGCAGCCACGGGGGGGGGCTCGGTGAGACCCAGTACTTC
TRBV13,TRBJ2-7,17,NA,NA,CASSLTPLAAGTYEQYF,TGTGCCAGCAGCTTAACCCCACTCGCGGCGGGGACCTACGAGCAGTACTTC
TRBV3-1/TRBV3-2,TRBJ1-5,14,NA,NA,CASSQGRRNQPQHF,TGTGCCAGCAGCCAAGGTCGGAGGAATCAGCCCCAGCATTTT
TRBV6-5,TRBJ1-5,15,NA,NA,CASRTRQDSNQPQHF,TGTGCCAGCAGGACCCGACAGGATAGCAATCAGCCCCAGCATTTT
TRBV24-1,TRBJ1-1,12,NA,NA,CATEGGNTEAFF,TGTGCCACCGAAGGCGGGAACACTGAAGCTTTCTTT
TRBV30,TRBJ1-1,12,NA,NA,CAWRPGQGRAFF,TGTGCCTGGAGGCCCGGGCAGGGTAGAGCTTTCTTT
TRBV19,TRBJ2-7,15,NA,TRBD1,CASSIGDRDYYEQYF,TGTGCCAGTAGTATCGGGGACAGGGACTACTACGAGCAGTACTTC
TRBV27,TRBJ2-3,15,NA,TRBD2,CASKLRQRGADTQYF,TGTGCCAGCAAGTTGAGACAGCGGGGGGCAGATACGCAGTATTTT
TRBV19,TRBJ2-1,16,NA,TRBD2,CASSIEAAGAYNEQFF,TGTGCCAGTAGTATTGAGGCTGCGGGGGCCTACAATGAGCAGTTCTTC
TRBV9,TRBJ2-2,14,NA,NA,CASSVSASPGELFF,TGTGCCAGCAGCGTATCAGCGTCCCCCGGGGAGCTGTTTTTT
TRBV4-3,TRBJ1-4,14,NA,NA,CASSQDGSGEKLFF,TGCGCCAGCAGCCAAGATGGCAGCGGTGAAAAACTGTTTTTT
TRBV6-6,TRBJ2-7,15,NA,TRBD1,CASSQGQGDIYEQYF,TGTGCCAGCAGTCAAGGACAGGGGGACATCTACGAGCAGTACTTC
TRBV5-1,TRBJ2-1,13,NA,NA,CASSLVGDPEQFF,TGCGCCAGCAGCTTGGTCGGGGATCCTGAGCAGTTCTTC
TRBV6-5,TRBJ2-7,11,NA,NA,CASSYRGEQYF,TGTGCCAGCAGTTACCGGGGTGAGCAGTACTTC
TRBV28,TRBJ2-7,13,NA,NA,CATGRGGAYEQYF,TGTGCCACCGGAAGAGGGGGAGCGTACGAGCAGTACTTC
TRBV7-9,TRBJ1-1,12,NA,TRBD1,CVIQGENTEAFF,TGCGTTATACAGGGGGAGAACACTGAAGCTTTCTTT
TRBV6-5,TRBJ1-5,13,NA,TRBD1,CASSYEQGKPQHF,TGTGCCAGCAGTTACGAACAGGGGAAGCCCCAGCATTTT
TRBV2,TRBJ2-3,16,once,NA,CASSVLSGASTDTQYF,TGTGCCAGCAGTGTTCTTAGCGGTGCTAGCACAGATACGCAGTATTTT
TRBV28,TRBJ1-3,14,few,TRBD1,CASSTDRAGNTIYF,TGTGCCAGCAGCACAGACAGGGCTGGAAACACCATATATTTT
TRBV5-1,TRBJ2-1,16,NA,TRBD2,CASSLEAGALYNEQFF,TGCGCCAGCAGCTTGGAAGCGGGGGCCCTCTACAATGAGCAGTTCTTC
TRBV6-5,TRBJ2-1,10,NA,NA,CASGRNEQFF,TGTGCCAGCGGGCGTAATGAGCAGTTCTTC
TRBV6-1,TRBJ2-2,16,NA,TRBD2,CASSESWTSFSGELFF,TGTGCCAGCAGTGAGTCTTGGACTAGCTTCTCCGGGGAGCTGTTTTTT
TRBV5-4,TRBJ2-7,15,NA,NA,CASSLSGLTRYEQYF,TGTGCCAGCAGCCTTTCGGGACTCACGCGATACGAGCAGTACTTC
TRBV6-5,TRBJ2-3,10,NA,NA,CTSGSDTQYF,TGTACCAGCGGTAGTGATACGCAGTATTTT